This is a list of T cell receptor beta chains from one sample in a study of CXCR3-negative and CXCR3-positive naive CD8 T cells. TCRdb reprocessed the 5' RACE reads, keeping one entry per CDR3 protein, no DNA. The repertoire table contains over 50,000 distinct CDR3 sequences. Sequencing input: naive CXCR3+ CD8+ T cells from blood. The receptors were gathered from a human donor in good health. Some clones in this sample may be carry-over from other donors' samples. Each CDR3 is given with its conserved first and last residue. Fields, in order: J gene, V gene, CDR3 protein.

j_gene: TRBJ2-1; v_gene: TRBV7-3; CDR3aa: CASSHPGQSYNEQFF
j_gene: TRBJ2-2; v_gene: TRBV6-2/TRBV6-3; CDR3aa: CASIGVKGNAGELFF
j_gene: TRBJ2-3; v_gene: TRBV27; CDR3aa: CASSLRDLAGGPRTDTQYF
j_gene: TRBJ2-5; v_gene: TRBV12-3/TRBV12-4; CDR3aa: CASSYGGTTQYF
j_gene: TRBJ1-2; v_gene: TRBV19; CDR3aa: CASSYNTGTASGYTF
j_gene: TRBJ2-7; v_gene: TRBV6-5; CDR3aa: CASSYSRGFEQYF
j_gene: TRBJ1-1; v_gene: TRBV14; CDR3aa: CASSQDLGVVGTEAFF
j_gene: TRBJ1-2; v_gene: TRBV29-1; CDR3aa: CSGVLSPGQGSYGYTF
j_gene: TRBJ2-7; v_gene: TRBV25-1; CDR3aa: CASIQDRNPYEQYF
j_gene: TRBJ2-1; v_gene: TRBV19; CDR3aa: CASSIYGWYEQFF
j_gene: TRBJ1-1; v_gene: TRBV29-1; CDR3aa: CSVVGADAEAFF
j_gene: TRBJ2-3; v_gene: TRBV6-2/TRBV6-3; CDR3aa: CASSYNTDTQYF
j_gene: TRBJ2-3; v_gene: TRBV11-1; CDR3aa: CASRLSGGPTDTQYF
j_gene: TRBJ1-1; v_gene: TRBV7-9; CDR3aa: CASSSPATGAPQAFF
j_gene: TRBJ1-5; v_gene: TRBV19; CDR3aa: CASSFGQGYNQPQHF
j_gene: TRBJ2-7; v_gene: TRBV29-1; CDR3aa: CSVGEGAYEQYF
j_gene: TRBJ2-5; v_gene: TRBV7-9; CDR3aa: CASSHMDQETQYF
j_gene: TRBJ2-3; v_gene: TRBV19; CDR3aa: CASSIHQLAADTDTQYF
j_gene: TRBJ2-7; v_gene: TRBV4-3; CDR3aa: CASSQDRTEIYEQYF
j_gene: TRBJ2-5; v_gene: TRBV19; CDR3aa: CASTTGTTSSEPHYF
j_gene: TRBJ1-2; v_gene: TRBV21-1; CDR3aa: CASRRDRPPYGYTF
j_gene: TRBJ1-2; v_gene: TRBV12-3/TRBV12-4; CDR3aa: CASRGDSGGDGYTF
j_gene: TRBJ1-2; v_gene: TRBV7-9; CDR3aa: CASSLESGQPFGYTF
j_gene: TRBJ2-5; v_gene: TRBV23-1; CDR3aa: CASSRLWRGLTYQETQYF
j_gene: TRBJ2-1; v_gene: TRBV9; CDR3aa: CASSPSNWGPVVTKEQFF
j_gene: TRBJ1-5; v_gene: TRBV12-3/TRBV12-4; CDR3aa: CASSFGQGIQPQHF
j_gene: TRBJ2-7; v_gene: TRBV6-5; CDR3aa: CASSPQGYEQYF
j_gene: TRBJ2-1; v_gene: TRBV20-1; CDR3aa: CSARDSYYNEQFF
j_gene: TRBJ1-1; v_gene: TRBV14; CDR3aa: CASRGAGSTEAFF
j_gene: TRBJ2-1; v_gene: TRBV6-1; CDR3aa: CASSARDRHNEQFF
j_gene: TRBJ2-5; v_gene: TRBV4-2; CDR3aa: CASSQYGLAGGREQETQYF
j_gene: TRBJ2-2; v_gene: TRBV11-2; CDR3aa: CASSLEGGGSGELFF
j_gene: TRBJ2-5; v_gene: TRBV7-9; CDR3aa: CASSFPPDRSRETQYF
j_gene: TRBJ2-7; v_gene: TRBV7-6; CDR3aa: CAAGTSYEQYF
j_gene: TRBJ2-1; v_gene: TRBV11-2; CDR3aa: CASSLDSSRGENEQFF
j_gene: TRBJ2-1; v_gene: TRBV7-6; CDR3aa: CASSPGERGYNEQLF
j_gene: TRBJ1-5; v_gene: TRBV14; CDR3aa: CASKGERQPQHF
j_gene: TRBJ1-1; v_gene: TRBV29-1; CDR3aa: CSVVGGPRGDTEAFF
j_gene: TRBJ2-1; v_gene: TRBV24-1; CDR3aa: CATSDRTSGGGIIYNEQFF